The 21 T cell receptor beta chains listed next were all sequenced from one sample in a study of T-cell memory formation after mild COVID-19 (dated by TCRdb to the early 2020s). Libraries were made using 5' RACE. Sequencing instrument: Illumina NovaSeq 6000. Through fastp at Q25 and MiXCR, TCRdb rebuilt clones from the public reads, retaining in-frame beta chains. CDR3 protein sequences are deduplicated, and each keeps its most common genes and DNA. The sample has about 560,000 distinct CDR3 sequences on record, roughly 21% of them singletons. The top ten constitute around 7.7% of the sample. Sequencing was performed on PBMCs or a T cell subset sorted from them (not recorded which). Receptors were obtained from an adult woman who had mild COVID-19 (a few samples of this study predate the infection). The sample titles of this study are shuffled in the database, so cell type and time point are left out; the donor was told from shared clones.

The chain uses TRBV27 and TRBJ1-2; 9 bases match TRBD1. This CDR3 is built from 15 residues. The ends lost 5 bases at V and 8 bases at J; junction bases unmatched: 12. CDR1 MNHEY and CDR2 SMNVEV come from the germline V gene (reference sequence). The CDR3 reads CASSQQGADLQGYTF. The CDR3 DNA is TGTGCCAGCAGTCAACAGGGGGCAGATCTCCAAGGCTACACCTTC.

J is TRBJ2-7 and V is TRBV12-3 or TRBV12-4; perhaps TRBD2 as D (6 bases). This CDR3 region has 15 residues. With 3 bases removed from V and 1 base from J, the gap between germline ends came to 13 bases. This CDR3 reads CASSLGWGESYEQYF. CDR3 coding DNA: TGTGCCAGCAGTTTGGGATGGGGGGAGTCCTACGAGCAGTACTTC.

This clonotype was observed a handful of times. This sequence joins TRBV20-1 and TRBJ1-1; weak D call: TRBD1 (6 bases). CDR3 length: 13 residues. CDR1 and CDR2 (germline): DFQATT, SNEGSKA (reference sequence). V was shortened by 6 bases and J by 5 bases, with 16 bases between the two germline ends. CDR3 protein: CSAHAGGDTEAFF. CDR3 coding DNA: TGCAGTGCCCATGCCGGGGGCGATACTGAAGCTTTCTTT.

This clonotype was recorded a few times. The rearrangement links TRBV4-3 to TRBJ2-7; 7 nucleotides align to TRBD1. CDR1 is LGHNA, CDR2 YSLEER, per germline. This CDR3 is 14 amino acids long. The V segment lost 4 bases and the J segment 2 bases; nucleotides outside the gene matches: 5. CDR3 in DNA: TGCGCCAGCAGCCTGGACAGGAATACCTACGAGCAGTACTTC. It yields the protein CASSLDRNTYEQYF.

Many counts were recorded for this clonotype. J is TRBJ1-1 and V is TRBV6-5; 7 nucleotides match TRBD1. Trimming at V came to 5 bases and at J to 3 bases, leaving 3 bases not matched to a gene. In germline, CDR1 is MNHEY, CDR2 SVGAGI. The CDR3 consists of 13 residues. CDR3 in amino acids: CASSRQGYTEAFF. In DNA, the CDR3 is TGTGCCAGCAGTCGACAGGGATACACTGAAGCTTTCTTT.

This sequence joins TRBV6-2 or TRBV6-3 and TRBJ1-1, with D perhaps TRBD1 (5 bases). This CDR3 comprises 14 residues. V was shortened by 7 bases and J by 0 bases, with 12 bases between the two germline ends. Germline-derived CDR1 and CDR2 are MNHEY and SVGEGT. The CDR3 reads CASTQGALNTEAFF. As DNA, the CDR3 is TGTGCCAGCACCCAGGGTGCTTTGAACACTGAAGCTTTCTTT.

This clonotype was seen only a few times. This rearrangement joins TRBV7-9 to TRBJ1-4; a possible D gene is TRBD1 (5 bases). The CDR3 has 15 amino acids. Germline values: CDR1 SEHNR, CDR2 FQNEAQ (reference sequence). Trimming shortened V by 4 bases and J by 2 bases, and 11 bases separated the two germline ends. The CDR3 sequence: CASSSYRSTNEKLFF. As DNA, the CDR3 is TGTGCCAGCAGCTCCTACAGGTCTACTAATGAAAAACTGTTTTTT.

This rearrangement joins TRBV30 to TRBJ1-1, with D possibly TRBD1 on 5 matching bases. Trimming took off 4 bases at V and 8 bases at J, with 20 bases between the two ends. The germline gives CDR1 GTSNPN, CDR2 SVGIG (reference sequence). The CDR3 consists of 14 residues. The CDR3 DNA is TGTGCCTGGAACAGACGAGGGACTTCACGGGAAGCTTTCTTT. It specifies CAWNRRGTSREAFF. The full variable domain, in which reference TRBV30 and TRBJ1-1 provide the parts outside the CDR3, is SQTIHQWPATLVQPVGSPLSLECTVEGTSNPNLYWYRQAAGRGLQLLFYSVGIGQISSEVPQNLSASRPQDRQFILSSKKLLLSDSGFYLCAWNRRGTSREAFFGQGTRLTVV.

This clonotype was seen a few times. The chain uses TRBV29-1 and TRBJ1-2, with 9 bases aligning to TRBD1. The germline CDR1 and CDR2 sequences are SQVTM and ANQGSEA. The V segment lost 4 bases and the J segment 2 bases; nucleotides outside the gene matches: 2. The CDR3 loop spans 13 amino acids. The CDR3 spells CSVGDRANYGYTF. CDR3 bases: TGCAGCGTTGGGGACAGGGCGAACTATGGCTACACCTTC.

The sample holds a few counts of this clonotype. The CDR3 DNA is TGTGCCAGCAGCCCCCCGGGACAGGAAGTCTACGAGCAGTACTTC. This gives the protein CASSPPGQEVYEQYF. V and J are TRBV13 and TRBJ2-7, with 8 bases lining up with TRBD1. J gave up 3 bases and V 5 bases, and 9 bases lay outside the gene matches. The germline CDR1 and CDR2 sequences are PRHDT and FYEKMQ (reference sequence). The CDR3 runs to 15 residues.

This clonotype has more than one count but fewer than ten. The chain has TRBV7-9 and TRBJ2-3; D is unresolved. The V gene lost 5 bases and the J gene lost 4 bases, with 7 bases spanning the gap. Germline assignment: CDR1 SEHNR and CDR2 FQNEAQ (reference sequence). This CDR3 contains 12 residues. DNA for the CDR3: TGTGCCAGCAGCACCGATGCAGATACGCAGTATTTT. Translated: CASSTDADTQYF.

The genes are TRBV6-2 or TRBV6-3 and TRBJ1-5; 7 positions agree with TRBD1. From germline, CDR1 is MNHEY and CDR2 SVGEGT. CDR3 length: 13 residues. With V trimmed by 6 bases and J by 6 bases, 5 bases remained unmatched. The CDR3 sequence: CASSHTGVQPQHF. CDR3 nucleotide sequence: TGTGCCAGCAGCCACACAGGGGTTCAGCCCCAGCATTTT.

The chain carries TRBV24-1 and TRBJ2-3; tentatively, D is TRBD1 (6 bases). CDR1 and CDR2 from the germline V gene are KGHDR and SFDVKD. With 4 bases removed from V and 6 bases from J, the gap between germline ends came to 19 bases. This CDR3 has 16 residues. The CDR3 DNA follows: TGTGCCACCAGTGACTATGACAGGATATCGACGGATACGCAGTATTTT. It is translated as CATSDYDRISTDTQYF.

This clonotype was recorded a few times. The CDR3 spells CASSQVPRLAGVSSYEQYF. CDR3 bases: TGCGCCAGCAGCCAAGTACCGCGACTAGCGGGAGTTAGCTCCTACGAGCAGTACTTC. J is TRBJ2-7 and V is TRBV4-3; 12 nucleotides align to TRBD2. V trimming: 1 base; J trimming: 0 bases; junction bases outside the gene matches: 10. CDR3 length: 19 residues. Per the germline V gene, CDR1 is LGHNA and CDR2 is YSLEER.

The CDR3 loop is CASSLKGLRGGSYEQYF. The CDR3 DNA reads TGTGCCAGCAGCCTTAAGGGATTGAGGGGTGGCTCCTACGAGCAGTACTTC. The V gene is TRBV28, the J gene TRBJ2-7; D may match TRBD1 or TRBD2 (5 bases each). V was shortened by 6 bases and J by 0 bases, with 21 bases between the two germline ends. The CDR3 is 17 residues long. Germline values: CDR1 MDHEN, CDR2 SYDVKM.

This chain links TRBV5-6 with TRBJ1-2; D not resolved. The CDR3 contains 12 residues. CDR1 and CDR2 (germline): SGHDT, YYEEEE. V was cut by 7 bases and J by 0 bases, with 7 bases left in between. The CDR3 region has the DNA TGTGCCAGCGAGGACCCTAACTATGGCTACACCTTC. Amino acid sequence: CASEDPNYGYTF.

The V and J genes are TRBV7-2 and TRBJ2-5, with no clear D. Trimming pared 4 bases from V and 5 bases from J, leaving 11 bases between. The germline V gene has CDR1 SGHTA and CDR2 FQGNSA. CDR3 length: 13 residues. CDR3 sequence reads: CASSSWVGETQYF. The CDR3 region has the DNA TGTGCCAGCAGCTCTTGGGTCGGTGAGACCCAGTACTTC.

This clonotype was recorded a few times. CDR3 sequence reads: CASSQSSGAGAHLSEQYF. The CDR3 DNA is TGCGCCAGCAGTCAATCATCGGGGGCAGGGGCACATCTAAGCGAGCAGTACTTC. The rearrangement uses TRBV23-1 and TRBJ2-7; D is tentatively TRBD1 or TRBD2 (6 bases each). TRBV23-1 falls under the ORF class, with uncertain function. The ends were cut back, 0 bases at V and 6 bases at J, with 24 bases in the middle. CDR3 size: 18 residues.

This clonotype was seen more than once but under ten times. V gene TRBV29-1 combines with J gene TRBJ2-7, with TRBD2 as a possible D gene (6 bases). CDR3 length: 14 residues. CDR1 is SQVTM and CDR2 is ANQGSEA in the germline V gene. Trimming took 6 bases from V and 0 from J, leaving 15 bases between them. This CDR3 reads CSVWGVHSSYEQYF. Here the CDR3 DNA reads TGCAGCGTGTGGGGGGTACACAGCTCCTACGAGCAGTACTTC.

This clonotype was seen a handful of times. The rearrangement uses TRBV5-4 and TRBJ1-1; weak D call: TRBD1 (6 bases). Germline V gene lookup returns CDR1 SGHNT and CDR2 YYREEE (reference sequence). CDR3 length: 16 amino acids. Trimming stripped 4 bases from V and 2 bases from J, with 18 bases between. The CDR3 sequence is CASSLGVQGLNTEAFF. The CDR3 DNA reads TGTGCCAGCAGCCTTGGGGTACAGGGACTTAACACTGAAGCTTTCTTT. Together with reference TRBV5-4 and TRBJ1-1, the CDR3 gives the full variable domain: ETGVTQSPTHLIKTRGQQVTLRCSSQSGHNTVSWYQQALGQGPQFIFQYYREEENGRGNFPPRFSGLQFPNYSSELNVNALELDDSALYLCASSLGVQGLNTEAFFGQGTRLTVV.

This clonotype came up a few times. This CDR3 is CASSFYLFDEQFF. DNA of the CDR3: TGTGCCAGCAGTTTCTATCTATTCGATGAGCAGTTCTTC. The rearrangement uses TRBV27 and TRBJ2-1; D call uncertain. Trimming removed 3 bases from V and 8 bases from J, with 11 bases in between. The CDR3 runs to 13 residues. CDR1 MNHEY and CDR2 SMNVEV come from the germline V gene (reference sequence).